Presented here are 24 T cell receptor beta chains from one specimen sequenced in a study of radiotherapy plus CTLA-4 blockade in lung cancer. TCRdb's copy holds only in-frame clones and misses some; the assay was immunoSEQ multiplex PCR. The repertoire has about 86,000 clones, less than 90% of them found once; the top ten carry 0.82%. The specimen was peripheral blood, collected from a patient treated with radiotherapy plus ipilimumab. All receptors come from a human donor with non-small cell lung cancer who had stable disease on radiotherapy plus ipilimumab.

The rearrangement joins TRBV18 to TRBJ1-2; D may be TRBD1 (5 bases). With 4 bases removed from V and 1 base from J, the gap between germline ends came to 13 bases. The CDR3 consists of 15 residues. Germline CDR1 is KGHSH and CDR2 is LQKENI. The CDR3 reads CASSLGETHNYGYTF. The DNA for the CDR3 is TGTGCCAGCTCACTGGGGGAAACCCATAACTATGGCTACACCTTC.

As DNA, the CDR3 is TGTGCCAGCTCACCAACTAATGAAAAACTGTTTTTT. Residues: CASSPTNEKLFF. This chain links TRBV18 with TRBJ1-4, with D unresolved. Per germline, CDR1 KGHSH and CDR2 LQKENI. The ends were cut back, 2 bases at V and 2 bases at J, with 0 bases in the middle. The CDR3 is 12 residues long.

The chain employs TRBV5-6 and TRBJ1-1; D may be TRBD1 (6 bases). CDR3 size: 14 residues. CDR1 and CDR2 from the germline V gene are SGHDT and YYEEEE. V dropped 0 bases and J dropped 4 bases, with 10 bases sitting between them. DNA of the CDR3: TGTGCCAGCAGCTTGGGGGGGCCAGGCACTGAAGCTTTCTTT. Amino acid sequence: CASSLGGPGTEAFF.

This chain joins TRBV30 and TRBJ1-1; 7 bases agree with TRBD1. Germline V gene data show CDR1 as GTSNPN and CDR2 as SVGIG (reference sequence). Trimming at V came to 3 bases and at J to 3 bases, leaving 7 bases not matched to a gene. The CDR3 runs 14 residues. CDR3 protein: CAWSNRGRYTEAFF. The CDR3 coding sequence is TGTGCCTGGAGCAACAGGGGAAGGTACACTGAAGCTTTCTTT.

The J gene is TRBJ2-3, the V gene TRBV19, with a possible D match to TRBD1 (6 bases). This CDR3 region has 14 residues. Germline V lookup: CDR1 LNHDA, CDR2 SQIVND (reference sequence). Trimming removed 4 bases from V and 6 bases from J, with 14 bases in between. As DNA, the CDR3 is TGTGCCAGTAGTAAGATTCGACAGGCCGATACGCAGTATTTT. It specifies CASSKIRQADTQYF.

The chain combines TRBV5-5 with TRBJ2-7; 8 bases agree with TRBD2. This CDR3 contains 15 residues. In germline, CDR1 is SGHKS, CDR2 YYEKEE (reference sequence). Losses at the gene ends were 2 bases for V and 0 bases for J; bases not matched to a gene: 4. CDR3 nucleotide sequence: TGTGCCAGCAGCTTCAATCTAGCGGGCTCCTACGAGCAGTACTTC. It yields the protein CASSFNLAGSYEQYF.

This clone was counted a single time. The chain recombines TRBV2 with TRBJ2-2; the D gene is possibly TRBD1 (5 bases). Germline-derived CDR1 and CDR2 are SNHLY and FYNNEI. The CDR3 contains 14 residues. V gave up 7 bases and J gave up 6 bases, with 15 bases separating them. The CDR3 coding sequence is TGTGCCAGCATGAACCAGGGAAGGGCCGGGGAGCTGTTTTTT. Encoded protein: CASMNQGRAGELFF.

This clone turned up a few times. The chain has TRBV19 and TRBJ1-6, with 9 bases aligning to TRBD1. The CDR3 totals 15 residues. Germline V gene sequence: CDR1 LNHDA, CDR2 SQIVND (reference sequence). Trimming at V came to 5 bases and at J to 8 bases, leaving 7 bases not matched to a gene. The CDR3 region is CASSPRDRADSPLHF. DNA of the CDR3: TGTGCCAGTAGTCCCCGGGACAGGGCGGATTCACCCCTCCACTTT.

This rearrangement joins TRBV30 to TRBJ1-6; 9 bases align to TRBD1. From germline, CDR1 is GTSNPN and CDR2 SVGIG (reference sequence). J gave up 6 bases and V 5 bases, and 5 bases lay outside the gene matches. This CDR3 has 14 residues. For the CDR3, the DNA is TGTGCCTGGGTCACAGGGGGCGGTAATTCACCCCTCCACTTT. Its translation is CAWVTGGGNSPLHF.

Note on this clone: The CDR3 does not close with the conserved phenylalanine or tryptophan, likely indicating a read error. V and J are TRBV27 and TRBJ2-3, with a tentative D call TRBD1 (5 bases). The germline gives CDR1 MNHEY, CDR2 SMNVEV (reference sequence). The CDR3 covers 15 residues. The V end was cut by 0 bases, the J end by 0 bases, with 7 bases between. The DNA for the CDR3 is TGTGCCAGCAGTTTATCCCGGACAAGCACAGATACGCAGTATTTA. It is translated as CASSLSRTSTDTQYL.

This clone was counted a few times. For the CDR3, the DNA is TGTGCCAGTAGTATAGAGACTAAAGGACAGCAGAACTATGGCTACACCTTC. Its protein is CASSIETKGQQNYGYTF. The chain links TRBV19 to TRBJ1-2, with D possibly being TRBD1 (6 bases). V lost 0 bases to trimming and J lost 2 bases, with 16 bases between them. Germline V CDR1 and CDR2: LNHDA, SQIVND (reference sequence). This CDR3 spans 17 amino acids. The full variable domain, in which reference TRBV19 and TRBJ1-2 provide the parts outside the CDR3, is DGGITQSPKYLFRKEGQNVTLSCEQNLNHDAMYWYRQDPGQGLRLIYYSQIVNDFQKGDIAEGYSVSREKKESFPLTVTSAQKNPTAFYLCASSIETKGQQNYGYTFGSGTRLTVV.

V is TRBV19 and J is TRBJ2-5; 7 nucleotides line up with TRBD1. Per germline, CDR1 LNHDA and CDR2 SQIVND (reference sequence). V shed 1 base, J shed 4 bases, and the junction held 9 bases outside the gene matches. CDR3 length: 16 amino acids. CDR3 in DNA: TGTGCCAGTAGTATAGCTCCCTTGACAGGGAGAGAGACCCAGTACTTC. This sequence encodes CASSIAPLTGRETQYF.

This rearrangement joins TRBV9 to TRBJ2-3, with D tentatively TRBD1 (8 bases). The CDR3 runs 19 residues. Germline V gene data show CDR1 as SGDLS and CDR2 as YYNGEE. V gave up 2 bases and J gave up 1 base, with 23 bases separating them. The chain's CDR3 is CASSVSGGVVGGRTDTQYF. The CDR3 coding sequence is TGTGCCAGCAGCGTCTCAGGGGGCGTCGTGGGGGGGCGCACAGATACGCAGTATTTT.

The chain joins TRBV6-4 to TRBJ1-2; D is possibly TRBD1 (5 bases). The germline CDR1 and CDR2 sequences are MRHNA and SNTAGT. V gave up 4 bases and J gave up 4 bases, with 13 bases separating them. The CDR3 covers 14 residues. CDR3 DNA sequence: TGTGCCAGCAGTGGAAACAGGTCGTTCTATGGCTACACCTTC. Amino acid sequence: CASSGNRSFYGYTF.

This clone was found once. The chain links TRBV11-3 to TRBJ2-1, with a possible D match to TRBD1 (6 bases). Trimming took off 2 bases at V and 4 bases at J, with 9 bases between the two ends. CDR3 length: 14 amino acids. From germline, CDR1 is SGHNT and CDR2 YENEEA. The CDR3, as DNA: TGTGCCAGCAGCTTACAGGGGAGTTACAATGAGCAGTTCTTC. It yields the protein CASSLQGSYNEQFF.

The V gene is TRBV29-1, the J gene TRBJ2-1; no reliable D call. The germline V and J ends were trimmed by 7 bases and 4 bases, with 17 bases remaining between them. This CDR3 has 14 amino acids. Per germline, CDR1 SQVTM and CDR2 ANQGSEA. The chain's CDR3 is CSGEGFRTYNEQFF. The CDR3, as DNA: TGCAGCGGGGAAGGTTTTAGAACTTACAATGAGCAGTTCTTC.

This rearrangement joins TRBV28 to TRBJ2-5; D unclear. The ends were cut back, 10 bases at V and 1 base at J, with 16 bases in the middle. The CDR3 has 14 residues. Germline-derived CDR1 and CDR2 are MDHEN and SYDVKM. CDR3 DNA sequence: TGTGCCACCTCCTCGGCACAGACCCAAGAGACCCAGTACTTC. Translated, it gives CATSSAQTQETQYF.

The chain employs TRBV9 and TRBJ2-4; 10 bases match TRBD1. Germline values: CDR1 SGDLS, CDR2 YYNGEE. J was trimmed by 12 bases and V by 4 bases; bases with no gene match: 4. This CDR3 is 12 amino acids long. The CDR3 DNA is TGTGCCAGCAGCCCGGGACAGGGGAGTCAGTACTTC. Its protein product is CASSPGQGSQYF.

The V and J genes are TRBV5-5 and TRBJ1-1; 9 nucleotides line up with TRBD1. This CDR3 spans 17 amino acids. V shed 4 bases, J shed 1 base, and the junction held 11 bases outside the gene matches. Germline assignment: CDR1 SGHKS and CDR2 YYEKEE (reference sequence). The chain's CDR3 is CASSPAATGGGNTEAFF. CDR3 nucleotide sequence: TGTGCCAGCAGCCCGGCAGCGACAGGGGGAGGGAACACTGAAGCTTTCTTT.

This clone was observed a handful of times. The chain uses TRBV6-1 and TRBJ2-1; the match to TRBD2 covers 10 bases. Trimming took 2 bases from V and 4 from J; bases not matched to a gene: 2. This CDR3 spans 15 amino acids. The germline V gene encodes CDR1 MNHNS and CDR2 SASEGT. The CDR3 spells CASSEQAGGYNEQFF. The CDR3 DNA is TGTGCCAGCAGTGAACAAGCGGGGGGGTACAATGAGCAGTTCTTC.

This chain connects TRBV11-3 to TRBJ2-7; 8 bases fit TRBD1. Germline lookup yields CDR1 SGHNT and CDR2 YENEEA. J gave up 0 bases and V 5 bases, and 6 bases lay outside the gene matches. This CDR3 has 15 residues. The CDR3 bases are TGTGCCAGCAGCAAAGGACAGGGAGGCTCCTACGAGCAGTACTTC. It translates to CASSKGQGGSYEQYF. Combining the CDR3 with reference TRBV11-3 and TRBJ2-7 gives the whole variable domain EAGVVQSPRYKIIEKKQPVAFWCNPISGHNTLYWYLQNLGQGPELLIRYENEEAVDDSQLPKDRFSAERLKGVDSTLKIQPAELGDSAVYLCASSKGQGGSYEQYFGPGTRLTVT.

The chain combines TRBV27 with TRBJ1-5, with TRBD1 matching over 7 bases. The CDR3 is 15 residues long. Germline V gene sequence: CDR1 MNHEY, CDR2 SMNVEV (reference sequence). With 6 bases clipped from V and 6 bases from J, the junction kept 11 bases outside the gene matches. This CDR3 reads CASRLTGVAGQPQHF. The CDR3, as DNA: TGTGCCAGCAGACTTACAGGGGTGGCAGGTCAGCCCCAGCATTTT.

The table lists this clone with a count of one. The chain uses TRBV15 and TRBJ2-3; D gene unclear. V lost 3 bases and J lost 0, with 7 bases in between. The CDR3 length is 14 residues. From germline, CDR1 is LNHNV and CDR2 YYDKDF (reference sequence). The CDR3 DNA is TGTGCCACCAGCAGCGGTCCTAGCACAGATACGCAGTATTTT. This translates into CATSSGPSTDTQYF.

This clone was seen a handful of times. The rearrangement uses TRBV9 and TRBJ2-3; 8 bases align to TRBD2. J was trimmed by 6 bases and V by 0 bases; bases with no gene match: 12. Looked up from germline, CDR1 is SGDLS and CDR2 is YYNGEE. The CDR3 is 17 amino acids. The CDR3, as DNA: TGTGCCAGCAGCGTAGACCCACCGGGGGGGCCGTATGATACGCAGTATTTT. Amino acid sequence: CASSVDPPGGPYDTQYF.